This TCR beta chain is drawn from a study of cytomegalovirus exposure and HLA in healthy donors. Study context: Around 85 million unique TCR sequences came from HLA-typed donors in an early release. Whole-study findings and limits: TCR beta chain V- and J-gene trimming was linked, in a later analysis, to a missense variant in DCLRE1C. Highly shared sequence variants in one cluster were likely a sequencing artifact.

In the case of this clone: Its specificity is not known.

PCR was performed using 60 Vbeta and 13 Jbeta primers. Profiling relied on immunoSEQ multiplex PCR, and the TCRdb table lists in-frame clones only, not all of them. The sample table sets out 60,000 to 65,000 clones. V was shortened by 2 bases and J by 14 bases, with 18 bases between the two germline ends. This CDR3 comprises 13 residues. From germline, CDR1 is KGHSH and CDR2 LQKENI. The chain links TRBV18 to TRBJ1-1, with TRBD1 as a possible D gene (5 bases). Sequenced: PBMCs. The source is a man aged 25-45 years in good health and CMV-seropositive. The CDR3 coding sequence is TGTGCCAGCTCACCAGACAAGACAGTCCGTTTCTTCTTT. Protein product: CASSPDKTVRFFF. The full variable domain, with the rest looked up from reference TRBV18 and TRBJ1-1, is NAGVMQNPRHLVRRRGQEARLRCSPMKGHSHVYWYRQLPEEGLKFMVYLQKENIIDESGMPKERFSAEFPKEGPSILRIQQVVRGDSAAYFCASSPDKTVRFFFGQGTRLTVV.